A single sample gave rise to the 2 T cell receptor beta chains below, sequenced in a study of CD8+CD57+ T cells in acquired aplastic anemia. Those patients picked for sequencing had displayed CD8+CD57+ cell expansion on flow cytometry. CDR3 and TCR beta VDJ profiling relied on genomic DNA as the template. From the reads, TCRdb called clonotypes with MiXCR, one entry per CDR3 protein. The sample has around 170,000 distinct CDR3 sequences, around half seen once. Sample: sorted CD4+, CD8+, or CD8+CD57+ T cells (not recorded which) from PBMCs. The receptors come from a human donor with aplastic anemia.

This rearrangement joins TRBV10-3 to TRBJ2-5; D gene ambiguous. CDR1 is ENHRY, CDR2 SYGVKD, per germline. The V end was cut by 0 bases, the J end by 5 bases, with 4 bases between. The CDR3 consists of 12 residues. CDR3 residues: CAISESAETQYF. The CDR3 DNA follows: TGTGCCATCAGTGAGTCGGCGGAGACCCAGTACTTC.

In this sample, this clonotype turned up many times. This CDR3 is CASSFGPGGTEAFF. For the CDR3, the DNA is TGCGCCAGCAGCTTCGGTCCCGGGGGCACTGAAGCTTTCTTT. The gene calls are TRBV5-1 and TRBJ1-1; D might be TRBD1 (5 bases). Trimming stripped 2 bases from V and 4 bases from J, with 12 bases between. The germline CDR1 and CDR2 sequences are SGHRS and YFSETQ. The CDR3 loop spans 14 amino acids. Based on the CDR3 plus reference TRBV5-1 and TRBJ1-1, the full variable domain is KAGVTQTPRYLIKTRGQQVTLSCSPISGHRSVSWYQQTPGQGLQFLFEYFSETQRNKGNFPGRFSGRQFSNSRSEMNVSTLELGDSALYLCASSFGPGGTEAFFGQGTRLTVV.